The entry below describes one TCR beta chain. Antigen: not known. Amplification used 60 Vbeta primers and 13 Jbeta primers. The table came from immunoSEQ multiplex PCR; TCRdb's copy has only in-frame clones and leaves some out. The table shows roughly 150,000 clones, with 70% to 85% occurring only once. These data originate in a study of cytomegalovirus exposure and HLA in healthy donors. Study information: Earlier work reported 100 million to 130 million unique TCR beta sequences from about 190 million T cells. Membership in the Caucasian-associated ancestry cluster was found for 75% to 85% of 300 to 500 genotyped donors.

This CDR3 spans 16 amino acids. The germline gives CDR1 SGHRS, CDR2 YFSETQ. Trimming removed 4 bases from V and 3 bases from J; junction bases left unmatched: 2. General study findings and limits: While the bulk of TCR sequences proved rare, some public TCRs turned up in many donors. What a later analysis showed was that several of the most significant clusters appeared linked to common viral pathogens.

The V and J genes are TRBV5-1 and TRBJ2-1; 15 bases line up with TRBD2. Sample: PBMCs. The TCR was taken from a male donor in good health and CMV-seronegative. For the CDR3, the DNA is TGCGCCAGCAGCAGGGGACTAGCGGGGGGCTACAATGAGCAGTTCTTC. It encodes CASSRGLAGGYNEQFF. The full variable domain, with the rest looked up from reference TRBV5-1 and TRBJ2-1, is KAGVTQTPRYLIKTRGQQVTLSCSPISGHRSVSWYQQTPGQGLQFLFEYFSETQRNKGNFPGRFSGRQFSNSRSEMNVSTLELGDSALYLCASSRGLAGGYNEQFFGPGTRLTVL.